The clone carrying this TCR beta chain appeared a single time. Its antigen is still unknown. Trimming left V 6 bases short and J 3 bases short, with 18 bases between. CDR3 length: 15 residues. The germline V gene has CDR1 MNHNS and CDR2 SASEGT. Time point noted: time of PML onset. PML in natalizumab-treated patients developed after between about 15 and 56 months of natalizumab therapy. T3 refers to blood collected at the onset of PML. Repertoires were generated with immunoSEQ multiplex PCR, while TCRdb's copy carries only in-frame clones and drops some. This table has approximately 27,000 clones, more than 70% appearing once. This specimen comes from a study of multiple sclerosis patients with progressive multifocal leukoencephalopathy. Regarding the study as a whole: Preferential TRBV-TRBJ pairings or common gene usage were not detected at PML. Whether JC virus or general immunocompromise explains the findings remained unclear.

The sample consisted of PBMCs, taken from a patient treated with natalizumab. The TCR sequence derives from a woman younger than 45 with progressive multifocal leukoencephalopathy. This sequence joins TRBV6-1 and TRBJ2-7; D is undetermined. The chain's CDR3 is CASSQWDMADYEQYF. In DNA form, the CDR3 reads TGTGCCAGCAGCCAGTGGGATATGGCCGACTACGAGCAGTACTTC.